The 20 T cell receptor beta chains in this list originate from one sample, sequenced in a study of cytomegalovirus exposure and HLA in healthy donors. PCR used 60 Vbeta primers and 13 Jbeta primers. Libraries were prepared by immunoSEQ multiplex PCR; TCRdb keeps only in-frame clonotypes and omits some of them. The sample has approximately 200,000 clones, 83% seen once. The specimen was PBMCs. The receptors were sampled from a girl between 5 and 17 years old in good health and CMV-seronegative.

In this sample, this clone turned up a few times. The chain carries TRBV10-3 and TRBJ1-1; tentatively, D is TRBD1 (5 bases). Trimming pared 4 bases from V and 2 bases from J, leaving 11 bases between. This CDR3 comprises 14 residues. Germline V gene sequence: CDR1 ENHRY, CDR2 SYGVKD. This CDR3 reads CAISVQGENTEAFF. For the CDR3, the DNA is TGTGCCATCAGTGTCCAGGGTGAAAACACTGAAGCTTTCTTT.

This chain connects TRBV7-9 to TRBJ2-7, with TRBD1 matching over 8 bases. This CDR3 spans 12 amino acids. With V trimmed by 5 bases and J by 4 bases, 1 base remained unmatched. Germline CDR1 and CDR2: SEHNR and FQNEAQ (reference sequence). Written as DNA, the CDR3 is TGTGCCAGCAGCGACAGGGGTTACGAGCAGTACTTC. Protein sequence: CASSDRGYEQYF. Full variable domain (outside the CDR3, taken from reference TRBV7-9 and TRBJ2-7): DTGVSQNPRHKITKRGQNVTFRCDPISEHNRLYWYRQTLGQGPEFLTYFQNEAQLEKSRLLSDRFSAERPKGSFSTLEIQRTEQGDSAMYLCASSDRGYEQYFGPGTRLTVT.

CDR3 sequence (DNA): TGTGCCAGCAGGTCGACCGGGACAGGCTATGGCTACACCTTC. It translates to CASRSTGTGYGYTF. This chain uses TRBV28 with TRBJ1-2; 8 bases align to TRBD1. Germline V CDR1 and CDR2: MDHEN, SYDVKM. V lost 6 bases to trimming and J lost 4 bases; unmatched junction nucleotides: 7. The CDR3 has 14 amino acids.

This clone was seen just once. The V and J genes are TRBV18 and TRBJ2-5; a possible D gene is TRBD1 (6 bases). The V end lost 5 bases, the J end lost 0 bases, and 16 bases lay between the germline ends. This CDR3 spans 16 amino acids. The germline gives CDR1 KGHSH, CDR2 LQKENI. Here the CDR3 DNA reads TGTGCCAGCTCAGCGACCCTCCAGGGGTACCAAGAGACCCAGTACTTC. This gives the protein CASSATLQGYQETQYF.

The chain combines TRBV7-9 with TRBJ2-1, with 7 bases matching TRBD2. Trimming at V came to 5 bases and at J to 6 bases, leaving 13 bases not matched to a gene. This CDR3 contains 16 residues. CDR1 is SEHNR, CDR2 FQNEAQ, per germline (reference sequence). CDR3 nucleotide sequence: TGTGCCAGCAGCGCGGCCGGACTAGTCTTTTTCAATGAGCAGTTCTTC. This gives the protein CASSAAGLVFFNEQFF.

The chain recombines TRBV7-9 with TRBJ1-6; the D gene is possibly TRBD1 (6 bases). Trimming pared 5 bases from V and 5 bases from J, leaving 13 bases between. The CDR3 is 15 amino acids. Germline CDR1 SEHNR, CDR2 FQNEAQ (reference sequence). CDR3 nucleotides: TGTGCCAGCAGCCTTGGGGACACGGATAATTCACCCCTCCACTTT. Its translation is CASSLGDTDNSPLHF.

The chain joins TRBV4-3 to TRBJ2-3; 9 positions agree with TRBD2. Germline lookup yields CDR1 LGHNA and CDR2 YSLEER. The CDR3 is 16 residues long. V lost 1 base, J lost 7 bases, and 9 bases stayed unmatched. CDR3 DNA: TGCGCCAGCAGCCAAGTTGGTAGCGGGGGTAAGAATACGCAGTATTTT. Translating gives CASSQVGSGGKNTQYF.

This chain connects TRBV6-5 to TRBJ1-2; 8 nucleotides match TRBD1. After removal of 0 bases from V and 7 bases from J, the junction contained 7 bases not matched to a gene. CDR3 length: 15 amino acids. Germline loops: CDR1 MNHEY, CDR2 SVGAGI. The CDR3 coding sequence is TGTGCCAGCAGTTACTCGAGTGGACAGGGCGGTGGCTACACCTTC. Translated: CASSYSSGQGGGYTF.

This chain joins TRBV6-1 and TRBJ1-5; D is ambiguous. In germline, CDR1 is MNHNS, CDR2 SASEGT. The CDR3 has 15 residues. Trimming cost V 2 bases and J 0 bases, with 8 bases left between them. CDR3 region: CASSEWETSNQPQHF. The CDR3 coding sequence is TGTGCCAGCAGTGAATGGGAGACTAGCAATCAGCCCCAGCATTTT.

The V and J genes are TRBV4-2 and TRBJ2-4; 8 bases agree with TRBD1. Germline V lookup: CDR1 LGHNA, CDR2 YNFKEQ. V gave up 0 bases and J gave up 0 bases; unmatched junction bases: 1. The CDR3 length is 16 residues. The CDR3 spells CASSQDGQGAKNIQYF. In nucleotides, the CDR3 is TGTGCCAGCAGCCAAGACGGACAGGGAGCCAAAAACATTCAGTACTTC.

The V call is TRBV28, the J call TRBJ2-3; D is perhaps TRBD1 (5 bases). The CDR3 has 13 amino acids. Per germline, CDR1 MDHEN and CDR2 SYDVKM. V was clipped by 8 bases and J by 1 base, with 10 bases between them. The CDR3 DNA is TGTGCCAGCGGAACGACAGGCACAGATACGCAGTATTTT. This sequence encodes CASGTTGTDTQYF.

This clone has a single count. J is TRBJ1-1 and V is TRBV28; tentative D call: TRBD1 (6 bases). Looked up from germline, CDR1 is MDHEN and CDR2 is SYDVKM. The V gene lost 7 bases and the J gene lost 3 bases, with 15 bases spanning the gap. This CDR3 region has 14 residues. The DNA of the CDR3 is TGTGCCAGCACTCCCTGGGCAGGGGACACTGAAGCTTTCTTT. Protein product: CASTPWAGDTEAFF.

The chain joins TRBV5-4 to TRBJ1-2; D unclear. Trimming shortened V by 3 bases and J by 2 bases, and 14 bases separated the two germline ends. The germline CDR1 and CDR2 sequences are SGHNT and YYREEE (reference sequence). The CDR3 loop spans 15 amino acids. The CDR3 protein is CASSSDPESNYGYTF. For the CDR3, the DNA is TGTGCCAGCAGCTCCGACCCGGAGTCAAACTATGGCTACACCTTC.

This clone was seen a few times. V is TRBV5-6 and J is TRBJ1-1; 11 bases agree with TRBD1. The germline V gene encodes CDR1 SGHDT and CDR2 YYEEEE. The trim removed 7 bases at V and 5 bases at J, leaving 16 bases unmatched. The CDR3 spans 17 residues. The CDR3 loop is CASRSWTGGAQRTEAFF. The CDR3 nucleotides read TGTGCCAGCCGATCGTGGACAGGGGGCGCTCAGAGGACTGAAGCTTTCTTT.

The V call is TRBV4-2, the J call TRBJ1-2; perhaps TRBD1 as D (5 bases). CDR1 LGHNA and CDR2 YNFKEQ come from the germline V gene. Trimming removed 4 bases at V and 7 bases at J, with 16 bases between. The length of the CDR3 is 14 residues. CDR3: CASSPMTDSSGYTF. The CDR3 DNA sequence: TGTGCCAGCAGCCCCATGACAGACTCGAGTGGCTACACCTTC.

The chain combines TRBV30 with TRBJ1-5; D is ambiguous. The germline gives CDR1 GTSNPN, CDR2 SVGIG (reference sequence). The CDR3 consists of 12 residues. Trimming shortened V by 3 bases and J by 1 base, and 4 bases separated the two germline ends. CDR3: CAWSGSNQPQHF. CDR3 DNA sequence: TGTGCCTGGAGCGGGAGCAATCAGCCCCAGCATTTT.

This chain's CDR3 is CASRLPGSYNSPLHF. The CDR3 nucleotides read TGTGCCAGCAGACTGCCCGGGTCCTATAATTCACCCCTCCACTTT. The V gene is TRBV28, the J gene TRBJ1-6, with unresolved D. V was clipped by 6 bases and J by 1 base, with 10 bases between them. Per the germline V gene, CDR1 is MDHEN and CDR2 is SYDVKM. The CDR3 consists of 15 residues.

The chain carries TRBV5-4 and TRBJ1-2; D ambiguous. This CDR3 is 12 amino acids long. CDR1 is SGHNT and CDR2 is YYREEE in the germline V gene (reference sequence). Trimming left V 3 bases short and J 9 bases short, with 12 bases between. CDR3 in amino acids: CASSSLLERYTF. In nucleotides, the CDR3 is TGTGCCAGCAGCTCCCTACTTGAGCGCTACACCTTC. The full variable domain, rest sourced from reference TRBV5-4 and TRBJ1-2, is ETGVTQSPTHLIKTRGQQVTLRCSSQSGHNTVSWYQQALGQGPQFIFQYYREEENGRGNFPPRFSGLQFPNYSSELNVNALELDDSALYLCASSSLLERYTFGSGTRLTVV.

CDR3 bases: TGCAGTGCCCCCGGCGAGCGTGAGCAGTACTTC. This codes for CSAPGEREQYF. The V gene is TRBV20-1, the J gene TRBJ2-7, with D uncertain. V dropped 6 bases and J dropped 7 bases, with 13 bases sitting between them. Germline V CDR1 and CDR2: DFQATT, SNEGSKA (reference sequence). The length of the CDR3 is 11 residues.

This CDR3 reads CSVVGQSGKETQYF. The DNA of the CDR3 is TGCAGCGTTGTCGGGCAAAGCGGGAAAGAGACCCAGTACTTC. The chain recombines TRBV29-1 with TRBJ2-5; 7 nucleotides match TRBD2. Trimming removed 4 bases from V and 3 bases from J; junction bases left unmatched: 8. CDR3 length equals 14 residues. The V gene's germline CDR1 is SQVTM and CDR2 ANQGSEA.